Here is one TCR beta chain with its context. Its antigen is not identified. 60 Vbeta and 13 Jbeta primers were used in PCR. Generated by immunoSEQ multiplex PCR, the TCRdb table keeps only in-frame clones and is missing some. The table has approximately 170,000 clones, roughly four fifths seen once. The germline V gene has CDR1 MGHRA and CDR2 YSYEKL. The V end lost 2 bases, the J end lost 0 bases, and 10 bases lay between the germline ends. This CDR3 is built from 15 residues. This entry comes from a study of cytomegalovirus exposure and HLA in healthy donors. Study-wide findings and caveats: Because they were indistinguishable, some V segments, including TRBV6-2 and TRBV6-3, were excluded. From TCR beta sequences, most subjects' HLA-A and HLA-B alleles were reportedly predicted accurately.

Input material: PBMCs. The chain joins TRBV4-1 to TRBJ1-1; D ambiguous. The TCR sequence derives from a woman aged 30 to 39 in good health and CMV-seropositive. Here the CDR3 reads CASSQRDTMNTEAFF. For the CDR3, the DNA is TGCGCCAGCAGCCAAAGAGACACGATGAACACTGAAGCTTTCTTT.